One and the same sample provided the 30 T cell receptor beta chains below, sequenced in a study of cytomegalovirus exposure and HLA in healthy donors. Primers included in the PCR were 60 Vbeta and 13 Jbeta primers. Sequencing was performed with immunoSEQ multiplex PCR; in TCRdb, only in-frame clones are kept and a portion is missing. The sample holds around 140,000 clones, around 86% seen once. The sequenced sample consisted of PBMCs. These receptors all come from a woman between 45 and 60 years old in good health and CMV-seropositive.

The chain links TRBV19 to TRBJ1-1; D gene uncertain. V was pared by 6 bases and J by 0 bases, with 8 bases between. The CDR3 totals 13 residues. Germline V gene data show CDR1 as LNHDA and CDR2 as SQIVND (reference sequence). The CDR3 DNA reads as TGTGCCAGTAGCGAAGCGATGAACACTGAAGCTTTCTTT. This encodes CASSEAMNTEAFF.

This chain uses TRBV29-1 with TRBJ2-5, with D possibly being TRBD2 (5 bases). CDR1 is SQVTM, CDR2 ANQGSEA, per germline. V lost 3 bases to trimming and J lost 6 bases, with 20 bases between them. This CDR3 comprises 15 residues. The CDR3 spells CSVDHLADPWKTQYF. CDR3 in DNA: TGCAGCGTTGATCACCTAGCCGATCCCTGGAAGACCCAGTACTTC.

This chain joins TRBV6-6 and TRBJ2-5; 8 nucleotides match TRBD1. The CDR3 covers 15 residues. CDR1 and CDR2 from the germline V gene are MNHNY and SVGAGI (reference sequence). V lost 2 bases and J lost 2; bases outside the gene matches: 4. The DNA for the CDR3 is TGTGCCAGCAGTTACGGACAGGGACTTCAAGAGACCCAGTACTTC. This encodes CASSYGQGLQETQYF.

The count of this clone is one. At one boundary the junction diverges from the germline segment, which might be a read error. V usage is TRBV5-5 and J usage is TRBJ2-3; 9 bases match TRBD1. CDR1 and CDR2 from the germline V gene are SGHKS and YYEKEE (reference sequence). The CDR3 has 16 amino acids. DNA for the CDR3: TGTGCCAGCAGCCCCAGGACAGGGGAGAGCACAGATATGCAGTATTTT. Translated: CASSPRTGESTDMQYF.

The chain combines TRBV29-1 with TRBJ1-2; the match to TRBD1 covers 7 bases. The CDR3 runs 14 residues. The germline gives CDR1 SQVTM, CDR2 ANQGSEA. V lost 7 bases and J lost 1; bases outside the gene matches: 9. The CDR3 reads CSAMTGSSNYGYTF. CDR3 coding DNA: TGCAGCGCCATGACAGGGTCGAGTAACTATGGCTACACCTTC.

The chain carries TRBV11-1 and TRBJ2-1, with 11 bases aligning to TRBD2. This CDR3 comprises 15 residues. Germline V gene sequence: CDR1 SGHAT, CDR2 FQDESV (reference sequence). Losses at the gene ends were 5 bases for V and 3 bases for J; bases not matched to a gene: 3. The CDR3 region has the DNA TGTGCCAGCAGCCGCGGGACTAGCGGCTACAATGAGCAGTTCTTC. Translated: CASSRGTSGYNEQFF.

This chain connects TRBV15 to TRBJ1-4, with unresolved D. The CDR3 extends over 15 amino acids. The ends were cut back, 1 base at V and 0 bases at J, with 6 bases in the middle. From germline, CDR1 is LNHNV and CDR2 YYDKDF (reference sequence). CDR3 protein: CATSRGTSTNEKLFF. The CDR3 nucleotides are TGTGCCACCAGCAGAGGGACTTCAACTAATGAAAAACTGTTTTTT.

Notes on this clone: The same CDR3 is also encoded by other DNA sequences in this sample. This chain links TRBV7-9 with TRBJ1-4; D is possibly TRBD1 (5 bases). V lost 1 base, J lost 0 bases, and 9 bases lay in between. This CDR3 comprises 16 residues. CDR1 is SEHNR and CDR2 is FQNEAQ in the germline V gene (reference sequence). The CDR3 DNA follows: TGTGCCAGCAGCTTAGTGTCAGGGACAACTAATGAAAAACTGTTTTTT. Translation: CASSLVSGTTNEKLFF.

This clone occurred once. The chain is built from TRBV28 and TRBJ1-1; 7 bases align to TRBD1. The CDR3 extends over 15 amino acids. Germline V CDR1 and CDR2: MDHEN, SYDVKM. The junction had 7 bases not matched to a gene; V was cut back by 2 bases and J by 4 bases. The CDR3 DNA sequence: TGTGCCAGCAGTTTAGACAGGGTGTTGAGCACTGAAGCTTTCTTT. It is translated as CASSLDRVLSTEAFF.

The rearrangement links TRBV4-3 to TRBJ2-3, with 11 nucleotides matching TRBD2. Trimming removed 1 base from V and 5 bases from J; junction bases left unmatched: 5. Germline values: CDR1 LGHNA, CDR2 YSLEER. The CDR3 is 16 amino acids. Written as DNA, the CDR3 is TGCGCCAGCAGCCAAGTAGCGGGGGGGCATGTAGATACGCAGTATTTT. Translating it yields CASSQVAGGHVDTQYF.

The V call is TRBV5-4, the J call TRBJ1-1, with 7 bases that match TRBD1. This CDR3 has 15 residues. V was pared by 4 bases and J by 0 bases, with 6 bases of the junction left unmatched. The germline V gene has CDR1 SGHNT and CDR2 YYREEE (reference sequence). CDR3 amino acids: CASSRGTDLNTEAFF. CDR3 DNA sequence: TGTGCCAGCAGCCGGGGGACAGACCTGAACACTGAAGCTTTCTTT.

This chain joins TRBV19 and TRBJ2-7; 7 bases are a match to TRBD1. Trimming cost V 1 base and J 4 bases; bases outside gene matches: 7. This CDR3 is built from 15 residues. Germline lookup yields CDR1 LNHDA and CDR2 SQIVND (reference sequence). CDR3 loop: CASSIVPGTAYEQYF. The CDR3 nucleotides are TGTGCCAGTAGTATAGTACCCGGGACAGCGTACGAGCAGTACTTC. The whole variable domain, filled in from reference TRBV19 and TRBJ2-7, reads DGGITQSPKYLFRKEGQNVTLSCEQNLNHDAMYWYRQDPGQGLRLIYYSQIVNDFQKGDIAEGYSVSREKKESFPLTVTSAQKNPTAFYLCASSIVPGTAYEQYFGPGTRLTVT.

This chain joins TRBV7-2 and TRBJ1-2; TRBD1 matches at 8 bases. The CDR3 extends over 13 amino acids. With 4 bases clipped from V and 8 bases from J, the junction kept 6 bases outside the gene matches. Germline V gene lookup returns CDR1 SGHTA and CDR2 FQGNSA. The CDR3 bases are TGTGCCAGCAGCTGGGACAGGAGCGGGGGCTACACCTTC. Its translation: CASSWDRSGGYTF.

The chain has TRBV2 and TRBJ1-6; 7 bases line up with TRBD1. V trimming: 6 bases; J trimming: 8 bases; junction bases outside the gene matches: 4. Per the germline V gene, CDR1 is SNHLY and CDR2 is FYNNEI. The CDR3 consists of 13 residues. CDR3 DNA sequence: TGTGCCAGCAGGGGACAGCTCTATTCACCCCTCCACTTT. It codes for CASRGQLYSPLHF.

CDR3: CASSQDQTGWNTEAFF. The DNA for the CDR3 is TGTGCCAGCAGCCAAGATCAGACAGGGTGGAACACTGAAGCTTTCTTT. V usage is TRBV14 and J usage is TRBJ1-1; TRBD1 matches at 7 bases. V was pared by 0 bases and J by 1 base, with 5 bases of the junction left unmatched. Germline V gene sequence: CDR1 SGHDN, CDR2 FVKESK. CDR3 length: 16 residues.

This clone appeared a few times. This chain uses TRBV9 with TRBJ2-5; 10 bases line up with TRBD2. Germline CDR1 SGDLS, CDR2 YYNGEE. This CDR3 has 16 residues. Trimming removed 0 bases from V and 7 bases from J; junction bases left unmatched: 9. The CDR3 loop reads CASSVGGLANLGTQYF. Here the CDR3 DNA reads TGTGCCAGCAGCGTAGGGGGACTAGCGAACTTAGGGACCCAGTACTTC. Supplemented by reference TRBV9 and TRBJ2-5, the full variable domain reads DSGVTQTPKHLITATGQRVTLRCSPRSGDLSVYWYQQSLDQGLQFLIQYYNGEERAKGNILERFSAQQFPDLHSELNLSSLELGDSALYFCASSVGGLANLGTQYFGPGTRLLVL.

The CDR3 protein is CASSRQGHEQYF. In DNA, the CDR3 is TGTGCCAGCAGCCGACAGGGGCACGAGCAGTACTTC. V usage is TRBV7-9 and J usage is TRBJ2-7; 8 nucleotides line up with TRBD1. Germline CDR1 reads SEHNR; CDR2 reads FQNEAQ (reference sequence). The V and J ends lost 5 bases and 5 bases, in that order; junction bases with no gene match: 2. The CDR3 spans 12 residues.

The V and J genes are TRBV19 and TRBJ2-7; D is possibly TRBD2 (6 bases). Germline CDR1 LNHDA, CDR2 SQIVND (reference sequence). V gave up 3 bases and J gave up 5 bases, with 11 bases separating them. This CDR3 has 13 residues. The DNA for the CDR3 is TGTGCCAGTAGTATCGGGAGAGGGGACGAGCAGTACTTC. Translating it yields CASSIGRGDEQYF.

This clone was seen once. One end of the junction is discordant with germline, which a read error may explain. The genes are TRBV10-3 and TRBJ2-1; 7 positions match TRBD2. Looked up from germline, CDR1 is ENHRY and CDR2 is SYGVKD. This CDR3 has 17 residues. The chain's CDR3 is CTISTLAGDSPYNEQFF. As DNA, the CDR3 is TGTACCATCAGTACCTTAGCGGGTGACAGTCCCTACAATGAGCAGTTCTTC.

The chain carries TRBV5-4 and TRBJ1-2, with 8 nucleotides matching TRBD1. This CDR3 has 15 amino acids. CDR1 is SGHNT, CDR2 YYREEE, per germline (reference sequence). Trimming took 4 bases from V and 8 from J; bases not matched to a gene: 13. CDR3 region: CASSPRTGKEGGYTF. The CDR3, as DNA: TGTGCCAGCAGCCCGCGGACAGGGAAAGAAGGGGGCTACACCTTC. Drawing the rest from reference TRBV5-4 and TRBJ1-2, the complete variable domain is ETGVTQSPTHLIKTRGQQVTLRCSSQSGHNTVSWYQQALGQGPQFIFQYYREEENGRGNFPPRFSGLQFPNYSSELNVNALELDDSALYLCASSPRTGKEGGYTFGSGTRLTVV.

J is TRBJ1-1 and V is TRBV2; weak D call: TRBD1 (5 bases). With 2 bases removed from V and 1 base from J, the gap between germline ends came to 8 bases. This CDR3 contains 14 residues. Germline assignment: CDR1 SNHLY and CDR2 FYNNEI. CDR3 amino acids: CASSEWGQNTEAFF. Written as DNA, the CDR3 is TGTGCCAGCAGTGAATGGGGCCAGAACACTGAAGCTTTCTTT.

The gene calls are TRBV9 and TRBJ1-2; 12 bases are shared with TRBD1. Trimming took 2 bases from V and 8 from J; bases not matched to a gene: 10. In germline, CDR1 is SGDLS, CDR2 YYNGEE. The CDR3 loop spans 16 amino acids. As DNA, the CDR3 is TGTGCCAGCAGCGTTCGACCGGGACAGGGGGCAGGCGGCTACACCTTC. Translating it yields CASSVRPGQGAGGYTF.

The chain uses TRBV11-3 and TRBJ2-2; TRBD1 might be the D (6 bases). Germline values: CDR1 SGHNT, CDR2 YENEEA. The CDR3 runs 18 residues. The ends were cut back, 5 bases at V and 0 bases at J, with 19 bases in the middle. The CDR3 loop is CASSPRGGRGSNTGELFF. The CDR3 bases are TGTGCCAGCAGCCCTCGAGGGGGACGGGGATCGAACACCGGGGAGCTGTTTTTT.

The chain recombines TRBV7-9 with TRBJ2-1; 12 nucleotides agree with TRBD2. V lost 3 bases to trimming and J lost 0 bases; unmatched junction nucleotides: 9. The CDR3 is 19 amino acids. Germline CDR1 is SEHNR and CDR2 is FQNEAQ (reference sequence). As DNA, the CDR3 is TGTGCCAGCAGCTTCGGGGCTAGCGGGGGGGCCCTCTCCTACAATGAGCAGTTCTTC. Translated: CASSFGASGGALSYNEQFF.

Of note for this clone: At one boundary the junction diverges from the germline segment, which might be a read error. The chain uses TRBV28 and TRBJ2-4; TRBD2 matches at 13 bases. Germline CDR1 reads MDHEN; CDR2 reads SYDVKM. The CDR3 sequence is 18 residues long. The CDR3 DNA reads as TGTACCAGCAGATCCGGGACTAGCGGGACCGTAGCCAAAAACATTCAGTACTTC. As protein: CTSRSGTSGTVAKNIQYF. The full variable domain, in which reference TRBV28 and TRBJ2-4 provide the parts outside the CDR3, is DVKVTQSSRYLVKRTGEKVFLECVQDMDHENMFWYRQDPGLGLRLIYFSYDVKMKEKGDIPEGYSVSREKKERFSLILESASTNQTSMYLCTSRSGTSGTVAKNIQYFGAGTRLSVL.

The table lists this clone with a few counts. The chain has TRBV5-1 and TRBJ2-7, with 8 bases matching TRBD1. Unmatched junction bases numbered 8, after V lost 0 bases and J lost 3 bases. The CDR3 is made up of 16 amino acids. The germline gives CDR1 SGHRS, CDR2 YFSETQ. CDR3 nucleotides: TGCGCCAGCAGCTTGGTCCAGGGGGCAGGGGTCTACGAGCAGTACTTC. It translates to CASSLVQGAGVYEQYF.

The chain links TRBV5-1 to TRBJ2-5; TRBD2 matches at 10 bases. There are 14 residues in the CDR3. After removal of 2 bases from V and 4 bases from J, the junction contained 2 bases not matched to a gene. Germline CDR1 SGHRS, CDR2 YFSETQ. The CDR3 region is CASSFSGGRETQYF. In DNA form, the CDR3 reads TGCGCCAGCAGCTTTAGCGGGGGGAGAGAGACCCAGTACTTC.

The chain combines TRBV18 with TRBJ2-7; 9 nucleotides match TRBD2. This CDR3 spans 14 amino acids. The germline CDR1 and CDR2 sequences are KGHSH and LQKENI. Germline trimming cut 4 bases from V and 5 bases from J; bases unmatched to any gene: 6. CDR3 sequence reads: CASSRAGGQNEQYF. The CDR3 DNA follows: TGTGCCAGCTCACGGGCGGGGGGGCAGAACGAGCAGTACTTC.

V is TRBV2 and J is TRBJ2-6, with D uncertain. V was trimmed by 5 bases and J by 0 bases, leaving 5 bases between them. CDR3 size: 14 residues. Germline CDR1 and CDR2: SNHLY and FYNNEI. The CDR3 sequence is CASSPISGANVLTF. DNA of the CDR3: TGTGCCAGCAGTCCCATCTCTGGGGCCAACGTCCTGACTTTC. The entire variable domain, with the rest obtained from reference TRBV2 and TRBJ2-6, is as follows: EPEVTQTPSHQVTQMGQEVILRCVPISNHLYFYWYRQILGQKVEFLVSFYNNEISEKSEIFDDQFSVERPDGSNFTLKIRSTKLEDSAMYFCASSPISGANVLTFGAGSRLTVL.

The J gene is TRBJ2-6, the V gene TRBV4-1; TRBD2 matches at 8 bases. Germline V gene data show CDR1 as MGHRA and CDR2 as YSYEKL. The junction had 5 bases not matched to a gene; V was cut back by 4 bases and J by 0 bases. The CDR3 covers 17 residues. This chain's CDR3 is CASSRGGLVSGANVLTF. The DNA for the CDR3 is TGCGCCAGCAGCCGGGGGGGACTAGTCTCTGGGGCCAACGTCCTGACTTTC.